This entry concerns a single TCR beta chain. Antigen: not known. Without sorting, samples used 75 million to 100 million PBMCs for genomic DNA. This record belongs to a study of shared clonotypes between healthy human individuals. Study-level results: Read depth was anticipated to influence clonotype sharing among donors.

Per germline, CDR1 PRHDT and CDR2 FYEKMQ (reference sequence). V lost 0 bases, J lost 8 bases, and 13 bases lay in between. The CDR3 spans 14 residues. Assay runs were performed at deep level. Genomic DNA belonging to each subset was distributed in equal measure over several immunoSEQ plates. Assay used: immunoSEQ multiplex PCR; TCRdb lists only in-frame clones, some missing. The table has about 490,000 clones, roughly 78% seen once. The receptor was derived from a woman aged 40 to 55 in good health. Some clones in this sample may be carry-over from other donors' samples. Material for sequencing was PBMCs. The chain has TRBV13 and TRBJ1-2, with D hard to call. The CDR3 DNA follows: TGTGCCAGCAGCTTAGGCCTGACGGGTTTGGGCTACACCTTC. It is translated as CASSLGLTGLGYTF.